These T cell receptor beta chains were read from a single sample in a study of blood T cell repertoires in COVID-19. The repertoire was sequenced with immunoSEQ multiplex PCR; TCRdb's copy has only in-frame clones and lacks some. The sample yields 380,000 or so clones, 89% seen once. The sequencing sample was made of peripheral blood. The receptor set was obtained from a man aged 40-49 years with acute or convalescent COVID-19. CDR3s include the opening cysteine and the closing phenylalanine or tryptophan. Each record gives: D gene, J gene, V gene, clone size, CDR3 DNA, CDR3 protein. A D gene is named only where the DNA matches it firmly. The size entry is marked missing in some rows and otherwise reads once, few, many or a size class.

D gene: NA; J gene: TRBJ2-7; V gene: TRBV28; clone size: NA; CDR3 DNA: TGTGCCAGCAGTTTTCTTGGGGGGAACTACGAGCAGTACTTC; CDR3 protein: CASSFLGGNYEQYF
D gene: NA; J gene: TRBJ2-5; V gene: TRBV5-1; clone size: NA; CDR3 DNA: TGCGCCAGCAGCTTGAGAAGGGAGGCCGGGGAGACCCAGTACTTC; CDR3 protein: CASSLRREAGETQYF
D gene: NA; J gene: TRBJ2-2; V gene: TRBV6-5; clone size: NA; CDR3 DNA: TGTGCCAGCAGTTACGGTCGGGGCACCGGGGAGCTGTTTTTT; CDR3 protein: CASSYGRGTGELFF
D gene: NA; J gene: TRBJ2-7; V gene: TRBV7-2; clone size: NA; CDR3 DNA: TGTGCCAGCAGCTTAGCCCGGGGGTCGGAACAGTACTTC; CDR3 protein: CASSLARGSEQYF
D gene: TRBD2; J gene: TRBJ2-3; V gene: TRBV7-3; clone size: NA; CDR3 DNA: TGTGCCAGCAGCCCTAGGACTAGCGGGTCTTTCACAGATACGCAGTATTTT; CDR3 protein: CASSPRTSGSFTDTQYF
D gene: NA; J gene: TRBJ1-5; V gene: TRBV30; clone size: few; CDR3 DNA: TGTGCCTGGAGTATGGCAGGAAATCAGCCCCAGCATTTT; CDR3 protein: CAWSMAGNQPQHF
D gene: NA; J gene: TRBJ2-2; V gene: TRBV7-2; clone size: NA; CDR3 DNA: TGTGCCAGCAGCTTCATGCGGATGAACACCGGGGAGCTGTTTTTT; CDR3 protein: CASSFMRMNTGELFF
D gene: NA; J gene: TRBJ2-7; V gene: TRBV7-2; clone size: NA; CDR3 DNA: TGTGCCAGCAGCCGCCAGGGTCGGGACGAGCAGTACTTC; CDR3 protein: CASSRQGRDEQYF
D gene: NA; J gene: TRBJ2-7; V gene: TRBV6-5; clone size: once; CDR3 DNA: TGTGCCAGCAGCCGAGGAGGGGAAAGCTACGAGCAGTACTTC; CDR3 protein: CASSRGGESYEQYF
D gene: NA; J gene: TRBJ2-7; V gene: TRBV30; clone size: many; CDR3 DNA: TGTGCCTGGAGTCCTCCCGCCAGGGCCTTCTTGGTCTACGAGCAGTACTTC; CDR3 protein: CAWSPPARAFLVYEQYF
D gene: NA; J gene: TRBJ1-5; V gene: TRBV25-1; clone size: NA; CDR3 DNA: TGTGCCAGCAGTGACGTCGATCCTTCGGGAGATCAGCCCCAGCATTTT; CDR3 protein: CASSDVDPSGDQPQHF
D gene: TRBD1; J gene: TRBJ1-5; V gene: TRBV6-5; clone size: NA; CDR3 DNA: TGTGCCGTTGGACAGGTCAGCAATCAGCCCCAGCATTTT; CDR3 protein: CAVGQVSNQPQHF
D gene: TRBD2; J gene: TRBJ2-5; V gene: TRBV27; clone size: NA; CDR3 DNA: TGTGCCAGCAGTTTAGGCGGGAGGAACCAAGAGACCCAGTACTTC; CDR3 protein: CASSLGGRNQETQYF
D gene: NA; J gene: TRBJ1-5; V gene: TRBV6-1; clone size: NA; CDR3 DNA: TGTGCCAGCAGTGGCGGCAGGGCCCTCTATAGCAATCAGCCCCAGCATTTT; CDR3 protein: CASSGGRALYSNQPQHF
D gene: TRBD1; J gene: TRBJ1-2; V gene: TRBV6-5; clone size: NA; CDR3 DNA: TGTGCCAGCAGTTATGCAGGGGCAGGGGGCTCGGATGGCTACACCTTC; CDR3 protein: CASSYAGAGGSDGYTF
D gene: TRBD1; J gene: TRBJ1-5; V gene: TRBV12-3/TRBV12-4; clone size: NA; CDR3 DNA: TGTGCCAGCAGTTTGGGACAGAATCAGCCCCAGCATTTT; CDR3 protein: CASSLGQNQPQHF
D gene: TRBD2; J gene: TRBJ2-7; V gene: TRBV28; clone size: NA; CDR3 DNA: TGTGCCAGCAGTTTAGGGCGGGAGCTCTACGAGCAGTACTTC; CDR3 protein: CASSLGRELYEQYF
D gene: NA; J gene: TRBJ2-1; V gene: TRBV29-1; clone size: NA; CDR3 DNA: TGCAGCGTTGAAATTAAGGTAGCGGCAGAGCAGTTCTTC; CDR3 protein: CSVEIKVAAEQFF
D gene: NA; J gene: TRBJ2-5; V gene: TRBV19; clone size: NA; CDR3 DNA: TGTGCCAGTAGTACCGACAGACAAGAGACCCAGTACTTC; CDR3 protein: CASSTDRQETQYF
D gene: NA; J gene: TRBJ2-1; V gene: TRBV3-1/TRBV3-2; clone size: NA; CDR3 DNA: TGTGCCAGCAGCCAAGACCGGGACAATGAGCAGTTCTTC; CDR3 protein: CASSQDRDNEQFF
D gene: NA; J gene: TRBJ1-6; V gene: TRBV4-1; clone size: many; CDR3 DNA: TGCGCCAGCAGCCAGCAGGGTCTGGGGAATTCACCCCTCCACTTT; CDR3 protein: CASSQQGLGNSPLHF
D gene: TRBD2; J gene: TRBJ2-7; V gene: TRBV4-3; clone size: NA; CDR3 DNA: TGCGCCAGCAGCCAAGACAACCCACTAGCGGGGGCCTACGAGCAGTACTTC; CDR3 protein: CASSQDNPLAGAYEQYF
D gene: NA; J gene: TRBJ1-1; V gene: TRBV3-1/TRBV3-2; clone size: NA; CDR3 DNA: TGTGCCAGCAGCCAAGGGGCCACGAACACTGAAGCTTTCTTT; CDR3 protein: CASSQGATNTEAFF
D gene: NA; J gene: TRBJ1-1; V gene: TRBV11-3; clone size: NA; CDR3 DNA: TGTGCCAGCAGCTTCGGACAGTCGGAAGCTTTCTTT; CDR3 protein: CASSFGQSEAFF
D gene: TRBD1; J gene: TRBJ1-5; V gene: TRBV30; clone size: NA; CDR3 DNA: TGTGCCTGGAGTGCCCAGACAGGGGCTCAGCCCCAGCATTTT; CDR3 protein: CAWSAQTGAQPQHF
D gene: NA; J gene: TRBJ2-7; V gene: TRBV4-1; clone size: NA; CDR3 DNA: TGCGCCAGCAGCCAAGAATGGAGCTACGAGCAGTACTTC; CDR3 protein: CASSQEWSYEQYF
D gene: NA; J gene: TRBJ1-6; V gene: TRBV4-3; clone size: NA; CDR3 DNA: TGCGCCAGCAGCCAAGGGGGGAGGGATGATTCACCCCTCCACTTT; CDR3 protein: CASSQGGRDDSPLHF
D gene: NA; J gene: TRBJ1-2; V gene: TRBV27; clone size: NA; CDR3 DNA: TGTGCCAGCAGGGGGCAGGGTAACAACTATGGCTACACCTTC; CDR3 protein: CASRGQGNNYGYTF
D gene: NA; J gene: TRBJ2-7; V gene: TRBV5-6; clone size: once; CDR3 DNA: TGTGCCAGCAGCTTGGGCGGCGGGCCTGGCGAGCAGTACTTC; CDR3 protein: CASSLGGGPGEQYF
D gene: NA; J gene: TRBJ1-4; V gene: TRBV5-5; clone size: NA; CDR3 DNA: TGTGCCAGCAGCTTGTACACAACTAATGAAAAACTGTTTTTT; CDR3 protein: CASSLYTTNEKLFF
D gene: NA; J gene: TRBJ2-7; V gene: TRBV5-4; clone size: NA; CDR3 DNA: TGTGCCAGCAGCCCCCAGACAGGTCGACTCTACGAGCAGTACTTC; CDR3 protein: CASSPQTGRLYEQYF
D gene: TRBD2; J gene: TRBJ2-1; V gene: TRBV3-1/TRBV3-2; clone size: NA; CDR3 DNA: TGTGCCAGCAGCCAAAGCGGGAGGGCCGGGAATGAGCAGTTCTTC; CDR3 protein: CASSQSGRAGNEQFF
D gene: TRBD1; J gene: TRBJ1-1; V gene: TRBV6-6; clone size: NA; CDR3 DNA: TGTGCCAGCAGTTACTCGATTCAGGGGGAACCAGCTTTCTTT; CDR3 protein: CASSYSIQGEPAFF
D gene: TRBD1; J gene: TRBJ2-5; V gene: TRBV28; clone size: NA; CDR3 DNA: TGTGCCAGCAGTCCGGGACAGGCGCTCCAAGAGACCCAGTACTTC; CDR3 protein: CASSPGQALQETQYF
D gene: TRBD1; J gene: TRBJ2-1; V gene: TRBV2; clone size: once; CDR3 DNA: TGTGCCAGCTTACCGGGACAGAGCGAATATGAGCAGTTCTTC; CDR3 protein: CASLPGQSEYEQFF
D gene: TRBD1; J gene: TRBJ1-1; V gene: TRBV5-1; clone size: NA; CDR3 DNA: TGCGCCAGCAGCTTGGAGCAGGGGGCGGTTGAAGCTTTCTTT; CDR3 protein: CASSLEQGAVEAFF
D gene: TRBD1; J gene: TRBJ1-1; V gene: TRBV27; clone size: NA; CDR3 DNA: TGTGCCAGCAGTTTGTTCAGGGGGAGAACTGAAGCTTTCTTT; CDR3 protein: CASSLFRGRTEAFF
D gene: NA; J gene: TRBJ1-5; V gene: TRBV7-3; clone size: NA; CDR3 DNA: TGTGCCAGCAGCTTAAACAACAATCAGCCCCAGCATTTT; CDR3 protein: CASSLNNNQPQHF
D gene: NA; J gene: TRBJ2-7; V gene: TRBV3-1/TRBV3-2; clone size: NA; CDR3 DNA: TGTGCCAGCAGCCAAAGGGACTTTTCCTACGAGCAGTACTTC; CDR3 protein: CASSQRDFSYEQYF
D gene: TRBD1; J gene: TRBJ1-6; V gene: TRBV3-1/TRBV3-2; clone size: NA; CDR3 DNA: TGTGCCAGCAGCTGGGCAGGGGGGAATTCACCCCTCCACTTT; CDR3 protein: CASSWAGGNSPLHF
D gene: NA; J gene: TRBJ1-4; V gene: TRBV9; clone size: NA; CDR3 DNA: TGTGCCAGCAGCCCCGGCTGGGGGGAAACTAATGAAAAACTGTTTTTT; CDR3 protein: CASSPGWGETNEKLFF
D gene: NA; J gene: TRBJ1-2; V gene: TRBV25-1; clone size: NA; CDR3 DNA: TGTGCCAGCGCTACCCCCCCAGGGCCCTACACCTTC; CDR3 protein: CASATPPGPYTF
D gene: TRBD1; J gene: TRBJ2-7; V gene: TRBV27; clone size: NA; CDR3 DNA: TGTGCCAGCAGTTTATTCCCGTCGGGACAGAGCAACTACGAGCAGTACTTC; CDR3 protein: CASSLFPSGQSNYEQYF
D gene: TRBD2; J gene: TRBJ2-6; V gene: TRBV19; clone size: NA; CDR3 DNA: TGTGCCAGTAGCCAAAGCGGGGGCAGCTCTGGGGCCAACGTCCTGACTTTC; CDR3 protein: CASSQSGGSSGANVLTF
D gene: NA; J gene: TRBJ1-6; V gene: TRBV7-8; clone size: once; CDR3 DNA: TGTGCCAGCAGCCTCAGAGGGGGCTCCTATAATTCACCCCTCCACTTT; CDR3 protein: CASSLRGGSYNSPLHF
D gene: TRBD1; J gene: TRBJ2-7; V gene: TRBV28; clone size: NA; CDR3 DNA: TGTGCCAGCAGTTTCTCGGACAGGGGCGGCGAGCAGTACTTC; CDR3 protein: CASSFSDRGGEQYF
D gene: NA; J gene: TRBJ1-2; V gene: TRBV19; clone size: NA; CDR3 DNA: TGTGCCAGTAGCGCCTACCCAGGTGGCTACACCTTC; CDR3 protein: CASSAYPGGYTF
D gene: NA; J gene: TRBJ1-1; V gene: TRBV4-2; clone size: once; CDR3 DNA: TGTGCCAGCAGCCAATATCTCGTCAGGGACACTGAAGCTTTCTTT; CDR3 protein: CASSQYLVRDTEAFF
D gene: NA; J gene: TRBJ1-3; V gene: TRBV19; clone size: NA; CDR3 DNA: TGTGCCAGTAGTATCGAGGCCTCCTCTGGAAACACCATATATTTT; CDR3 protein: CASSIEASSGNTIYF